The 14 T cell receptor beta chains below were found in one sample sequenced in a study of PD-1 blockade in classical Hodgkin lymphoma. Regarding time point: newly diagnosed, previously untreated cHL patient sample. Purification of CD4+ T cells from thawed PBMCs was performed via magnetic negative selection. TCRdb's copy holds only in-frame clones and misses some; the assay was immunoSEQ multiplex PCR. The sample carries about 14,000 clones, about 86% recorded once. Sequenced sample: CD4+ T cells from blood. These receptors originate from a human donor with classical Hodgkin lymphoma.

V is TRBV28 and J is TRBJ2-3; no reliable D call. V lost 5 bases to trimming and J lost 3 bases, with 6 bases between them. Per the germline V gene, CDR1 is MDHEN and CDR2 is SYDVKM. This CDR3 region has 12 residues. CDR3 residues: CASSTNTDTQYF. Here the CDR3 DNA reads TGTGCCAGCAGTACAAATACAGATACGCAGTATTTT.

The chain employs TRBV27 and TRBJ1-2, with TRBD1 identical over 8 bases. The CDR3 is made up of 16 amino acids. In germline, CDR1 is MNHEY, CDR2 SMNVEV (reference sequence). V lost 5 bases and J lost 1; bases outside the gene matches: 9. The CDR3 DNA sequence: TGTGCCAGCAGTAACCTCGGGACAGGAGTTAACTATGGCTACACCTTC. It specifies CASSNLGTGVNYGYTF.

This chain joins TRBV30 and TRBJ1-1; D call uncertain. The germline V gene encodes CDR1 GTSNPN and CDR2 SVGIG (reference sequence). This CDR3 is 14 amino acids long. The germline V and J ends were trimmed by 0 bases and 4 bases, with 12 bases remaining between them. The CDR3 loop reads CAWSVRQLRTEAFF. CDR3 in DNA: TGTGCCTGGAGTGTACGGCAGCTCCGCACTGAAGCTTTCTTT.

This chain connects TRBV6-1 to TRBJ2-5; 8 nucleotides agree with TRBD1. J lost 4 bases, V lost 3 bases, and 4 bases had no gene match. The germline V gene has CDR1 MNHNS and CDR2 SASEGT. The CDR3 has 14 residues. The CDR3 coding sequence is TGTGCCAGCAGTGAGGCAGGGGGCCGAGAGACCCAGTACTTC. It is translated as CASSEAGGRETQYF.

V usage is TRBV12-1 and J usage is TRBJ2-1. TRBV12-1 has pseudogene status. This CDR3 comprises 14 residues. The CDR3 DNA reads TGTGCCAGCAGCTTTGCGCGTCGTGGCGATGAGCAGTTCTTC. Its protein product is CASSFARRGDEQFF.

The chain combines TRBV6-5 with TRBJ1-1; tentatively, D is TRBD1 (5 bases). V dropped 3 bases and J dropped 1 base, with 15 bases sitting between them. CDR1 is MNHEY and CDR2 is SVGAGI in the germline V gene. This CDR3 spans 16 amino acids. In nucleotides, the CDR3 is TGTGCCAGCAGTTATGGAGACAGCGGACGGAACACTGAAGCTTTCTTT. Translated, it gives CASSYGDSGRNTEAFF.

The CDR3: CSVEILNGGGTIYF. The DNA of the CDR3 is TGCAGCGTTGAAATATTGAATGGGGGGGGCACCATATATTTT. V usage is TRBV29-1 and J usage is TRBJ1-3, with D perhaps TRBD1 (5 bases). CDR1 and CDR2 from the germline V gene are SQVTM and ANQGSEA. Between the trimmed V and J ends, which lost 2 bases and 9 bases, there was a span of 17 bases. The CDR3 spans 14 residues.

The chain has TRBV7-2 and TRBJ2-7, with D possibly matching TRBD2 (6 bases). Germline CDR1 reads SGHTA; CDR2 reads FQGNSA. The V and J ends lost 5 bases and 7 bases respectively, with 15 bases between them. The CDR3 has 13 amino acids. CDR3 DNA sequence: TGTGCCAGCAGCCCCAGTCCCGCGGGAGAGCAGTACTTC. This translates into CASSPSPAGEQYF. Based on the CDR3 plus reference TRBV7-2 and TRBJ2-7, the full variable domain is GAGVSQSPSNKVTEKGKDVELRCDPISGHTALYWYRQSLGQGLEFLIYFQGNSAPDKSGLPSDRFSAERTGGSVSTLTIQRTQQEDSAVYLCASSPSPAGEQYFGPGTRLTVT.

CDR3 sequence reads: CASSVGGGHNEKLFF. CDR3 bases: TGTGCCAGCAGTGTGGGAGGGGGGCATAATGAAAAACTGTTTTTT. The rearrangement uses TRBV2 and TRBJ1-4, with D perhaps matching TRBD1 (6 bases). Trimming left V 4 bases short and J 4 bases short, with 13 bases between. This CDR3 contains 15 residues. Germline assignment: CDR1 SNHLY and CDR2 FYNNEI.

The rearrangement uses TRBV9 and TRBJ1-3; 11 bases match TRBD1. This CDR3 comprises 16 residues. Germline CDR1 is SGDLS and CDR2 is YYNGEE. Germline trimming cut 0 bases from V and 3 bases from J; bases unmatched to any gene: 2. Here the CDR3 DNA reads TGTGCCAGCAGCGTAGAAGGGACAGGGGGTGGAAACACCATATATTTT. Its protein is CASSVEGTGGGNTIYF.

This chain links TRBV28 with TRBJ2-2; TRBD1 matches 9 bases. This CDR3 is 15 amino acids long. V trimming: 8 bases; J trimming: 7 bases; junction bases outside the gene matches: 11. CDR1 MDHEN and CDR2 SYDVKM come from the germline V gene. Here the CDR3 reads CASLNHRGRVGELFF. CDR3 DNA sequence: TGTGCCAGCCTGAACCACAGGGGGCGGGTCGGGGAGCTGTTTTTT.

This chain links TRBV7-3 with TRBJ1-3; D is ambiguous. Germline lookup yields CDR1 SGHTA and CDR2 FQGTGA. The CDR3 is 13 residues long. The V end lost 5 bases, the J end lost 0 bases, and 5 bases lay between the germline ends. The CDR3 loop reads CASSQSSGNTIYF. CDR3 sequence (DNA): TGTGCCAGCAGCCAGAGCTCTGGAAACACCATATATTTT.

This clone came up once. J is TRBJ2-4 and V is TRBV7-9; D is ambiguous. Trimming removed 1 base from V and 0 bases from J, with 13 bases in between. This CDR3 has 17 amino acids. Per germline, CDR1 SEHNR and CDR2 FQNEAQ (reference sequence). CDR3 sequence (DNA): TGTGCCAGCAGCTTAGGGGGTGGCCTGCTAGCCAAAAACATTCAGTACTTC. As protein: CASSLGGGLLAKNIQYF.

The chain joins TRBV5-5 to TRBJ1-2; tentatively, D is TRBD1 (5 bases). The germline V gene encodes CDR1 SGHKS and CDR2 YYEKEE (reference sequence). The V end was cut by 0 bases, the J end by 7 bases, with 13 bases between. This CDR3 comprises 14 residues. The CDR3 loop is CASSLADTRGGYTF. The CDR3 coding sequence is TGTGCCAGCAGCTTGGCGGACACAAGGGGTGGCTACACCTTC.